The text below deals with one T cell receptor beta chain. What it binds is unknown. The CDR3 sequence is 13 residues long. Trimming removed 3 bases at V and 8 bases at J, with 14 bases between. In germline, CDR1 is SGHNT, CDR2 YYREEE (reference sequence). This specimen comes from a study of shared clonotypes between healthy human individuals. Study findings and constraints: An expected dependence of interdonor clonotype sharing on sequencing depth was noted. Large depth notwithstanding, sorted-subset sequencing proved incomplete by rarefaction.

The authors split each subset's genomic DNA evenly across several immunoSEQ plates. Method: immunoSEQ multiplex PCR; TCRdb's copy keeps in-frame clones and lacks some. Found here are roughly 2.6 million clones, just over 90% of them singletons; the top ten hold 0.11% to 0.15%. The TCR originated in a man aged 18-30 years in good health. The genes are TRBV5-4 and TRBJ1-1, with D uncertain. The sample taken for sequencing was naive CD4+ T cells sorted from blood. Subset meaning: CD45RA+ positively selected. The CDR3 DNA is TGTGCCAGCAGCTCACGACCGGACGGAGAAGCTTTCTTT. Protein product: CASSSRPDGEAFF.